This is a list of T cell receptor beta chains from one sample in a study of human T cells and chemical hapten exposure. TCRdb analysed the RACE reads with MiXCR anew, one entry per CDR3 protein. In the table there are some 77,000 distinct CDR3 sequences, around 9.4% of which are singletons. Sequencing was performed on whole blood. These receptors all stem from a female donor in good health. Some clones in this sample may be carry-over from other donors' samples. Each CDR3 is given with its conserved first and last residue. The order of the fields is D gene, clone size, CDR3 length, V gene, J gene, CDR3 protein, CDR3 DNA. A D gene is named only where the DNA matches it firmly. A clone size is listed for some rows: how often the clone was seen (once, few, many), or a class if it is expanded.

d_gene: .
abundance: .
len: 14
v_gene: TRBV27
j_gene: TRBJ2-2
CDR3aa: CASSLLRANGELFF
CDR3nt: TGTGCCAGCAGTTTACTTAGGGCGAACGGGGAGCTGTTTTTT

d_gene: .
abundance: .
len: 14
v_gene: TRBV15
j_gene: TRBJ2-2
CDR3aa: CATDTDEGRGELFF
CDR3nt: TGTGCCACCGACACCGACGAGGGGCGCGGGGAGCTGTTTTTT

d_gene: .
abundance: many
len: 13
v_gene: TRBV12-3/TRBV12-4
j_gene: TRBJ1-6
CDR3aa: CASSDSYNSPLHF
CDR3nt: TGTGCCAGCAGCGACAGTTATAATTCACCCCTCCACTTT

d_gene: .
abundance: .
len: 15
v_gene: TRBV4-1
j_gene: TRBJ2-7
CDR3aa: CASSQIGGGRNEQYF
CDR3nt: TGCGCCAGCAGCCAAATAGGGGGGGGACGAAACGAGCAGTACTTC

d_gene: .
abundance: many
len: 13
v_gene: TRBV5-1
j_gene: TRBJ2-3
CDR3aa: CASSLEGTDTQYF
CDR3nt: TGCGCCAGCAGCTTGGAAGGCACAGATACGCAGTATTTT

d_gene: TRBD1
abundance: .
len: 15
v_gene: TRBV9
j_gene: TRBJ1-2
CDR3aa: CASSATGVIDYGYTF
CDR3nt: TGTGCCAGCAGCGCCACAGGGGTGATCGACTATGGCTACACCTTC

d_gene: .
abundance: many
len: 16
v_gene: TRBV18
j_gene: TRBJ1-6
CDR3aa: CASSPAATSNGSPLHF
CDR3nt: TGTGCCAGCTCACCAGCTGCGACCTCTAATGGTTCACCCCTCCACTTT

d_gene: TRBD1
abundance: .
len: 17
v_gene: TRBV5-1
j_gene: TRBJ2-6
CDR3aa: CASSSGQGAPGANVLTF
CDR3nt: TGCGCCAGCAGCTCGGGACAGGGGGCCCCTGGGGCCAACGTCCTGACTTTC

d_gene: .
abundance: many
len: 12
v_gene: TRBV3-1
j_gene: TRBJ2-5
CDR3aa: CASSQETKTQYF
CDR3nt: TGTGCCAGCAGCCAAGAAACTAAGACCCAGTACTTC

d_gene: TRBD1
abundance: .
len: 17
v_gene: TRBV28
j_gene: TRBJ1-5
CDR3aa: CASSLLTGGSSNQPQHF
CDR3nt: TGTGCCAGCAGTCTCCTTACAGGGGGTAGCAGCAATCAGCCCCAGCATTTT

d_gene: .
abundance: many
len: 13
v_gene: TRBV12-3/TRBV12-4
j_gene: TRBJ2-1
CDR3aa: CASSLLQGHEEFF
CDR3nt: TGTGCCAGCAGTTTACTGCAGGGACATGAAGAGTTCTTC

d_gene: .
abundance: .
len: 12
v_gene: TRBV5-1
j_gene: TRBJ2-3
CDR3aa: CASSWGTDTQYF
CDR3nt: TGCGCCAGCAGCTGGGGCACAGATACGCAGTATTTT

d_gene: .
abundance: few
len: 16
v_gene: TRBV5-1
j_gene: TRBJ1-6
CDR3aa: CASSIAPGQSNSPLHF
CDR3nt: TGCGCCAGCAGCATTGCCCCCGGACAGAGTAATTCACCCCTCCACTTT

d_gene: .
abundance: .
len: 13
v_gene: TRBV20-1
j_gene: TRBJ1-5
CDR3aa: CSARRESNQPQHF
CDR3nt: TGCAGTGCTAGGAGGGAGAGCAATCAGCCCCAGCATTTT

d_gene: .
abundance: .
len: 12
v_gene: TRBV29-1
j_gene: TRBJ2-7
CDR3aa: CSVEGNYYEQYF
CDR3nt: TGCAGCGTAGAAGGGAACTACTACGAGCAGTACTTC

d_gene: .
abundance: many
len: 21
v_gene: TRBV4-1
j_gene: TRBJ2-4
CDR3aa: CASSQVGTTLAPLSEKNIQYF
CDR3nt: TGCGCCAGCAGCCAAGTAGGGACCACATTAGCCCCACTGAGCGAAAAAAACATTCAGTACTTC

d_gene: .
abundance: .
len: 15
v_gene: TRBV5-1
j_gene: TRBJ2-3
CDR3aa: CASSGAGHSTDTQYF
CDR3nt: TGCGCCAGCAGCGGGGCTGGACACAGCACAGATACGCAGTATTTT

d_gene: .
abundance: .
len: 13
v_gene: TRBV3-1
j_gene: TRBJ2-1
CDR3aa: CASSQVSGQARFF
CDR3nt: TGTGCCAGCAGCCAAGTTTCGGGACAAGCCCGTTTCTTC

d_gene: TRBD1
abundance: few
len: 12
v_gene: TRBV6-5
j_gene: TRBJ1-1
CDR3aa: CASNRSGQGAFF
CDR3nt: TGTGCCAGCAATCGTAGCGGACAGGGAGCTTTCTTT

d_gene: .
abundance: few
len: 17
v_gene: TRBV25-1
j_gene: TRBJ1-6
CDR3aa: CASSESQDPTPNSPLHF
CDR3nt: TGTGCCAGCAGTGAGAGTCAGGATCCTACTCCTAATTCACCCCTCCACTTT

d_gene: .
abundance: once
len: 13
v_gene: TRBV18
j_gene: TRBJ1-1
CDR3aa: CASSPGTKKVAFF
CDR3nt: TGTGCCAGCTCACCCGGGACTAAAAAGGTGGCTTTCTTT

d_gene: TRBD1
abundance: few
len: 17
v_gene: TRBV7-2
j_gene: TRBJ2-4
CDR3aa: CASSPGTGVVAKNIQYF
CDR3nt: TGTGCCAGCAGCCCAGGGACAGGGGTGGTAGCCAAAAACATTCAGTACTTC

d_gene: TRBD1
abundance: few
len: 17
v_gene: TRBV20-1
j_gene: TRBJ1-5
CDR3aa: CSARDPGGNPGGQPQHF
CDR3nt: TGCAGTGCTAGAGATCCAGGGGGGAACCCAGGCGGTCAGCCCCAGCATTTT

d_gene: .
abundance: few
len: 16
v_gene: TRBV20-1
j_gene: TRBJ2-2
CDR3aa: CSASSASQANTGELFF
CDR3nt: TGCAGTGCTAGTTCCGCCAGTCAAGCGAACACCGGGGAGCTGTTTTTT

d_gene: .
abundance: many
len: 12
v_gene: TRBV12-3/TRBV12-4
j_gene: TRBJ2-7
CDR3aa: CASSPEVWEQYF
CDR3nt: TGTGCCAGCAGCCCCGAAGTTTGGGAGCAGTACTTC

d_gene: TRBD1
abundance: few
len: 13
v_gene: TRBV20-1
j_gene: TRBJ1-4
CDR3aa: CSAETGVEEKLFF
CDR3nt: TGCAGTGCCGAGACAGGGGTAGAGGAAAAACTGTTTTTT

d_gene: TRBD1
abundance: .
len: 14
v_gene: TRBV25-1
j_gene: TRBJ2-7
CDR3aa: CASTPLDRAYEQYF
CDR3nt: TGTGCCAGCACCCCCCTGGACAGGGCCTACGAGCAGTACTTC

d_gene: .
abundance: many
len: 14
v_gene: TRBV20-1
j_gene: TRBJ2-7
CDR3aa: CSAAEVRNSYEQYF
CDR3nt: TGCAGTGCGGCTGAAGTACGTAACTCCTACGAGCAGTACTTC

d_gene: .
abundance: many
len: 14
v_gene: TRBV5-1
j_gene: TRBJ2-3
CDR3aa: CASSQQGSPDTQYF
CDR3nt: TGCGCCAGCAGCCAACAGGGTTCCCCAGATACGCAGTATTTT

d_gene: .
abundance: few
len: 13
v_gene: TRBV6-1
j_gene: TRBJ2-7
CDR3aa: CASSVWTADEQYF
CDR3nt: TGTGCCAGCAGTGTTTGGACAGCGGACGAGCAGTACTTC

d_gene: .
abundance: few
len: 12
v_gene: TRBV9
j_gene: TRBJ1-1
CDR3aa: CASRGMNTEAFF
CDR3nt: TGTGCCAGCAGGGGGATGAACACTGAAGCTTTCTTT

d_gene: .
abundance: many
len: 13
v_gene: TRBV20-1
j_gene: TRBJ1-3
CDR3aa: CSASTGSGNTIYF
CDR3nt: TGCAGTGCTAGTACAGGGTCTGGAAACACCATATATTTT

d_gene: .
abundance: many
len: 15
v_gene: TRBV7-9
j_gene: TRBJ2-3
CDR3aa: CASSQAQGSTDTQYF
CDR3nt: TGTGCCAGCAGTCAGGCCCAAGGAAGTACAGATACGCAGTATTTT

d_gene: .
abundance: few
len: 16
v_gene: TRBV12-3/TRBV12-4
j_gene: TRBJ2-3
CDR3aa: CASSLSGPSPTDTQYF
CDR3nt: TGTGCCAGCAGTTTAAGCGGGCCTAGCCCTACAGATACGCAGTATTTT

d_gene: .
abundance: many
len: 11
v_gene: TRBV4-2
j_gene: TRBJ2-2
CDR3aa: CASIGGGELFF
CDR3nt: TGTGCCAGCATCGGCGGCGGGGAGCTGTTTTTT

d_gene: TRBD2
abundance: many
len: 18
v_gene: TRBV6-4
j_gene: TRBJ2-3
CDR3aa: CASSDSETSGGGTDTQYF
CDR3nt: TGTGCCAGCAGTGACTCAGAGACTAGCGGGGGAGGCACAGATACGCAGTATTTT

d_gene: TRBD1
abundance: .
len: 15
v_gene: TRBV4-2
j_gene: TRBJ1-6
CDR3aa: CASSQDPGGNSPLHF
CDR3nt: TGTGCCAGCAGCCAAGATCCAGGGGGGAATTCACCCCTCCACTTT

d_gene: TRBD1
abundance: .
len: 15
v_gene: TRBV6-4
j_gene: TRBJ1-2
CDR3aa: CASSARQGRRYGYTF
CDR3nt: TGTGCCAGCAGTGCCCGACAGGGCCGTCGCTATGGCTACACCTTC

d_gene: .
abundance: many
len: 13
v_gene: TRBV7-9
j_gene: TRBJ2-7
CDR3aa: CASSFPGIYEQYF
CDR3nt: TGTGCCAGCAGCTTCCCAGGAATTTACGAGCAGTACTTC

d_gene: .
abundance: few
len: 13
v_gene: TRBV15
j_gene: TRBJ2-4
CDR3aa: CATTDLIKNIQYF
CDR3nt: TGTGCCACCACGGACTTAATTAAAAACATTCAGTACTTC

d_gene: .
abundance: .
len: 15
v_gene: TRBV14
j_gene: TRBJ1-1
CDR3aa: CASSQDQGGYTEAFF
CDR3nt: TGTGCCAGCAGCCAAGATCAAGGGGGTTACACTGAAGCTTTCTTT

d_gene: TRBD2
abundance: many
len: 15
v_gene: TRBV20-1
j_gene: TRBJ2-1
CDR3aa: CSAREEGTSIHEQFF
CDR3nt: TGCAGTGCTAGAGAGGAGGGGACTAGCATCCATGAGCAGTTCTTC

d_gene: TRBD1
abundance: .
len: 15
v_gene: TRBV29-1
j_gene: TRBJ2-1
CDR3aa: CSVDRGRGLRNEQFF
CDR3nt: TGCAGCGTTGATCGGGGCAGGGGGCTTCGCAATGAGCAGTTCTTC

d_gene: .
abundance: many
len: 14
v_gene: TRBV5-1
j_gene: TRBJ1-1
CDR3aa: CASSSGLSRGEASF
CDR3nt: TGCGCCAGCAGCTCTGGGCTGTCCAGAGGTGAAGCTTCCTTT

d_gene: .
abundance: .
len: 13
v_gene: TRBV18
j_gene: TRBJ2-7
CDR3aa: CASSPLGGAEQYF
CDR3nt: TGTGCCAGCTCACCATTAGGAGGGGCCGAGCAGTACTTC

d_gene: .
abundance: .
len: 14
v_gene: TRBV21-1
j_gene: TRBJ1-1
CDR3aa: CASTTMSENTEAFF
CDR3nt: TGTGCCAGCACCACTATGTCTGAGAACACTGAAGCTTTCTTT

d_gene: TRBD1
abundance: .
len: 17
v_gene: TRBV7-8
j_gene: TRBJ1-5
CDR3aa: CASSRTTGPISNQPQHF
CDR3nt: TGTGCCAGCAGCCGCACGACAGGGCCCATTAGCAATCAGCCCCAGCATTTT

d_gene: TRBD2
abundance: few
len: 15
v_gene: TRBV7-2
j_gene: TRBJ2-7
CDR3aa: CASSPTSDSFYEQYF
CDR3nt: TGTGCCAGCAGCCCGACTAGCGACTCCTTCTACGAGCAGTACTTC

d_gene: .
abundance: few
len: 14
v_gene: TRBV3-1
j_gene: TRBJ1-1
CDR3aa: CASSRKQGNTEAFF
CDR3nt: TGTGCCAGCAGCCGAAAACAGGGGAACACTGAAGCTTTCTTT

d_gene: .
abundance: few
len: 15
v_gene: TRBV27
j_gene: TRBJ2-2
CDR3aa: CASSLVGANTGELFF
CDR3nt: TGTGCCAGCAGTTTAGTGGGGGCGAACACCGGGGAGCTGTTTTTT

d_gene: .
abundance: many
len: 13
v_gene: TRBV4-3
j_gene: TRBJ2-7
CDR3aa: CASSRGQTYEQYF
CDR3nt: TGCGCCAGCAGCCGTGGGCAGACCTACGAGCAGTACTTC

d_gene: .
abundance: many
len: 13
v_gene: TRBV20-1
j_gene: TRBJ2-5
CDR3aa: CSARATGTETQYF
CDR3nt: TGCAGTGCTAGAGCCACCGGGACCGAGACCCAGTACTTC

d_gene: TRBD2
abundance: few
len: 14
v_gene: TRBV6-4
j_gene: TRBJ2-1
CDR3aa: CASSSSGGADEQFF
CDR3nt: TGTGCCAGCTCGTCTAGCGGGGGGGCCGATGAGCAGTTCTTC

d_gene: .
abundance: few
len: 12
v_gene: TRBV2
j_gene: TRBJ1-5
CDR3aa: CASRGNNQPQHF
CDR3nt: TGTGCCAGCAGAGGGAACAATCAGCCCCAGCATTTT

d_gene: .
abundance: few
len: 14
v_gene: TRBV7-2
j_gene: TRBJ2-3
CDR3aa: CASSGLLDLDTQYF
CDR3nt: TGTGCCAGCAGCGGGTTACTAGATTTAGATACGCAGTATTTT

d_gene: TRBD1
abundance: .
len: 14
v_gene: TRBV27
j_gene: TRBJ1-1
CDR3aa: CASSRDRVSTKAFF
CDR3nt: TGTGCCAGCAGTCGGGACAGGGTATCCACTAAAGCTTTCTTT

d_gene: TRBD1
abundance: many
len: 19
v_gene: TRBV12-3/TRBV12-4
j_gene: TRBJ1-6
CDR3aa: CASSPNRGTGGFHNSPLHF
CDR3nt: TGTGCCAGCAGCCCTAACAGAGGGACAGGGGGCTTCCATAATTCACCCCTCCACTTT

d_gene: .
abundance: .
len: 19
v_gene: TRBV13
j_gene: TRBJ1-6
CDR3aa: CASSSPLTGAASYNSPLNF
CDR3nt: TGTGCCAGCAGCTCCCCTCTAACCGGAGCAGCCTCCTATAATTCACCCCTCAACTTT

d_gene: TRBD1
abundance: few
len: 13
v_gene: TRBV7-8
j_gene: TRBJ1-1
CDR3aa: CASSWGQGGEAFF
CDR3nt: TGTGCCAGCAGCTGGGGACAGGGGGGTGAAGCTTTCTTT